The rows below give T cell receptor beta chains drawn from one sample of a study of OX40 agonist ivuxolimab in advanced cancers. Method: immunoSEQ multiplex PCR; TCRdb's copy keeps in-frame clones and lacks some. The sample carries roughly 60,000 clones, approximately 85% recorded once. Sequencing used CD4+ or CD8+ T cells sorted from blood, obtained in a trial of the OX40 agonist ivuxolimab. The source of these receptors is an adult with an advanced solid tumor such as melanoma, head and neck, liver or kidney cancer. The CDR3 runs from the conserved cysteine through the conserved F or W. A D gene is named only where the DNA matches it firmly. Expanded clones are given a class, and other clones once, few, many or no size at all.

j_gene | d_gene | abundance | v_gene | CDR3aa | CDR3nt
TRBJ1-1 | - | - | TRBV15 | CATSRDPAGNTEAFF | TGTGCCACCAGCAGAGATCCGGCAGGGAACACTGAAGCTTTCTTT
TRBJ2-1 | - | - | TRBV5-4 | CASSLREYNEQFF | TGTGCCAGCAGCTTGAGGGAGTACAATGAGCAGTTCTTC
TRBJ2-5 | - | - | TRBV18 | CASSSRQEQETQYF | TGTGCCAGCTCATCGCGACAGGAACAAGAGACCCAGTACTTC
TRBJ1-1 | - | - | TRBV7-2 | CASSFYKPENTEAFF | TGTGCCAGCAGCTTCTATAAGCCGGAGAACACTGAAGCTTTCTTT
TRBJ1-4 | - | - | TRBV23-1 | CASSRRNKGAGEKLFF | TGCGCCAGCAGTCGTCGTAATAAAGGGGCTGGGGAAAAACTGTTTTTT
TRBJ2-7 | - | few | TRBV27 | CATGLLGGSYEQYF | TGTGCCACGGGCCTGTTGGGCGGCTCCTACGAGCAGTACTTC
TRBJ1-4 | - | - | TRBV5-5 | CASSLVSSEKLFF | TGTGCCAGCAGCTTGGTTAGCTCTGAAAAACTGTTTTTT
TRBJ2-1 | - | once | TRBV19 | CASSIRDNEQFF | TGTGCCAGTAGTATTAGGGACAATGAGCAGTTCTTC
TRBJ1-1 | - | - | TRBV28 | CASSLSRDPAEAFF | TGTGCCAGCAGTTTAAGCAGAGACCCAGCTGAAGCTTTCTTT
TRBJ1-5 | - | - | TRBV18 | CASSGVEGQQPQHF | TGTGCCAGCTCAGGCGTGGAGGGGCAGCAGCCCCAGCATTTT
TRBJ2-1 | TRBD1 | - | TRBV7-9 | CASSYLQGANEQFF | TGTGCCAGCAGCTACCTACAGGGGGCGAATGAGCAGTTCTTC
TRBJ2-1 | - | - | TRBV11-3 | CASRNEQFF | TGTGCCAGCCGGAATGAGCAGTTCTTC
TRBJ1-2 | - | few | TRBV5-8 | CASSLAGSNYGYTF | TGTGCCAGCAGCTTGGCCGGCAGCAACTATGGCTACACCTTC
TRBJ1-6 | - | - | TRBV7-2 | CASSPTVTSYNSPLHF | TGTGCCAGCAGCCCAACAGTGACGTCCTATAATTCACCCCTCCACTTT
TRBJ1-2 | - | medium-sized | TRBV29-1 | CSVETGGYTF | TGCAGCGTCGAGACAGGCGGCTACACCTTC
TRBJ2-7 | TRBD1 | - | TRBV5-1 | CASSVHRGYEQYF | TGCGCCAGCAGCGTTCACAGGGGCTACGAGCAGTACTTC
TRBJ2-5 | TRBD2 | once | TRBV15 | CATSRALAGGPETQYF | TGTGCCACCAGCAGAGCCTTAGCGGGGGGGCCGGAGACCCAGTACTTC
TRBJ2-3 | TRBD2 | - | TRBV6-4 | CASSDSGGTDTQYF | TGTGCCAGCAGTGATAGCGGGGGCACAGATACGCAGTATTTT
TRBJ2-3 | TRBD1 | - | TRBV28 | CASSSPGQGTDTQYF | TGTGCCAGCAGCTCACCGGGACAGGGGACAGATACGCAGTATTTT
TRBJ1-2 | - | - | TRBV5-1 | CASSLRGDYGYTF | TGCGCCAGCAGCTTGCGGGGGGACTATGGCTACACCTTC
TRBJ1-2 | - | few | TRBV11-2 | CASSFRGQGGYTF | TGTGCCAGCAGCTTCCGGGGCCAGGGTGGCTACACCTTC
TRBJ2-7 | TRBD2 | few | TRBV28 | CASSSGGEQYF | TGTGCCAGCAGTTCGGGGGGGGAGCAGTACTTC
TRBJ1-4 | TRBD1 | - | TRBV29-1 | CSVDLGTGDEKLFF | TGCAGCGTTGATTTAGGGACAGGGGACGAAAAACTGTTTTTT
TRBJ2-7 | - | few | TRBV21-1 | CASSARTDRGGDEQYF | TGTGCCAGCAGCGCACGAACTGACAGGGGGGGCGACGAGCAGTACTTC
TRBJ2-1 | - | - | TRBV10-3 | CATRGTGRERGYNEQFF | TGTGCCACCAGGGGTACAGGGCGCGAGCGGGGTTACAATGAGCAGTTCTTC
TRBJ2-3 | TRBD2 | - | TRBV5-1 | CASSLPSGGVTDTQYF | TGCGCCAGCAGCTTGCCTTCCGGGGGGGTGACAGATACGCAGTATTTT
TRBJ2-5 | TRBD2 | - | TRBV4-1 | CASSQAPGLAGETQYF | TGCGCCAGCAGCCAAGCCCCGGGACTAGCAGGAGAGACCCAGTACTTC
TRBJ2-3 | TRBD2 | - | TRBV10-1 | CASSGSSGRGSDTQYF | TGCGCCAGCAGTGGGTCTAGCGGGAGAGGATCAGATACGCAGTATTTT